This entry is about one T cell receptor beta chain. Per the authors' pipeline: Sequence data from immunoSEQ were junction-only and lacked quality scores; consequently, filtering differed. The method was immunoSEQ multiplex PCR; TCRdb's version includes in-frame clones alone and lacks a portion of them. That table supplies the V and J calls and clone size; D and trimming were determined from the DNA. Seen here are under 2,000,000 clones, approximately 95% observed once, and the top ten hold 0.9% to 1.5%. The naive CD8 fraction comprised CD45RO-negative cells positively selected for CCR7 and excluded terminally differentiated effector memory CD45RA+ cells. Per the germline V gene, CDR1 is MNHEY and CDR2 is SVGAGI. V was cut by 10 bases and J by 7 bases, with 16 bases left in between. CDR3 length: 13 residues. The source of the sample is a study of shared clonotypes between healthy human individuals.

Sequenced input: naive CD8+ T cells sorted from blood. The TCR sequence derives from a man between 18 and 35 years old in good health. This chain uses TRBV6-5 with TRBJ1-4; D ambiguous. The CDR3 DNA reads TGTGCCACCTGCTTAGGTTCAGGTGAAAAACTGTTTTTT. This gives the protein CATCLGSGEKLFF.